The present TCR beta chain was sequenced within a study of patients and donors after allogeneic stem cell transplantation. TCRdb itself ran the RT-PCR reads through MiXCR, one entry per CDR3 protein. The sample yields hundreds of thousands of distinct CDR3 sequences, roughly 16% seen once. CDR1 SGDLS and CDR2 YYNGEE come from the germline V gene. CDR3 length: 14 amino acids. V lost 0 bases and J lost 9, with 16 bases in between. This clonotype was seen at least ten times. This sequence was found in a human donor who was either an allogeneic HSCT recipient or a stem cell or donor lymphocyte infusion donor (not recorded which). It is not recorded whose cells these are; they may come from a transplant donor. Source material: blood, either unsorted or a sorted T cell fraction (not recorded which). This chain joins TRBV9 and TRBJ2-7; weak D call: TRBD1 (5 bases). The CDR3: CASSVDPGLVAQYF. The CDR3 DNA reads as TGTGCCAGCAGCGTAGACCCAGGGTTGGTAGCGCAGTACTTC.